This T cell receptor beta chain was captured by sequencing in a study of blood T cell repertoires in COVID-19. Study overall: COVID-19 samples from acute and convalescent phases originated in the United States, Italy and Spain. Sources were T cells, B-cell-depleted T cells, or PBMCs; the material itself was cDNA or gDNA.

The CDR3 runs 14 residues. The ends were cut back, 4 bases at V and 3 bases at J, with 13 bases in the middle. Germline assignment: CDR1 SGDLS and CDR2 YYNGEE. Study processing details: Quantification of nucleated cells was approximated via reference gene primer amplification. The protocol was immunoSEQ multiplex PCR, while the TCRdb copy is restricted to in-frame clones and leaves out a portion. Clonal size and the V and J genes are those of that table, whereas D and trimming came from the DNA. The sample shows about 88,000 clones, about 88% of them seen only once. This rearrangement joins TRBV9 to TRBJ1-1; the D is unclear. The sequenced sample was peripheral blood. This receptor was obtained from a woman at least 80 years old with acute or convalescent COVID-19. The CDR3 sequence: CASSPDGIYTEAFF. The CDR3, as DNA: TGTGCCAGCAGCCCTGACGGGATTTACACTGAAGCTTTCTTT. The full variable domain, completed using reference TRBV9 and TRBJ1-1, is DSGVTQTPKHLITATGQRVTLRCSPRSGDLSVYWYQQSLDQGLQFLIQYYNGEERAKGNILERFSAQQFPDLHSELNLSSLELGDSALYFCASSPDGIYTEAFFGQGTRLTVV.